These T cell receptor beta chains were read from a single sample in a study of T cell responses to AZD1222 COVID-19 vaccine. TCRdb's copy holds only in-frame clones and misses some; the assay was immunoSEQ multiplex PCR. The sample lists 150,000 to 200,000 clones, about nine tenths seen once, with under 3.5% in the top ten. Here the sequenced sample was peripheral blood, taken on day 0 of MenACWY control vaccination. These receptor sequences come from an adult in good health. Both conserved end residues are trimmed from each CDR3.

CDR3	V	J	length
ASSLGGRDAF	TRBV28	TRBJ1-1	10
ASSLPGGEWAPLH	TRBV28	TRBJ1-6	13
ASSQDSTSGGRSSYNEQF	TRBV4-1	TRBJ2-1	18
ASRGNRGGGELF	TRBV2	TRBJ2-2	12
SASLPRGVSTDTQY	TRBV20-1	TRBJ2-3	14
ASSPWAEETQY	TRBV11-2	TRBJ2-5	11
ASSQDRGEQF	TRBV4-2	TRBJ2-1	10
ASAKGGTYEQY	TRBV6-5	TRBJ2-7	11
AISEQDRNTEAF	TRBV10-3	TRBJ1-1	12
ASSPDRVYGYT	TRBV6-5	TRBJ1-2	11